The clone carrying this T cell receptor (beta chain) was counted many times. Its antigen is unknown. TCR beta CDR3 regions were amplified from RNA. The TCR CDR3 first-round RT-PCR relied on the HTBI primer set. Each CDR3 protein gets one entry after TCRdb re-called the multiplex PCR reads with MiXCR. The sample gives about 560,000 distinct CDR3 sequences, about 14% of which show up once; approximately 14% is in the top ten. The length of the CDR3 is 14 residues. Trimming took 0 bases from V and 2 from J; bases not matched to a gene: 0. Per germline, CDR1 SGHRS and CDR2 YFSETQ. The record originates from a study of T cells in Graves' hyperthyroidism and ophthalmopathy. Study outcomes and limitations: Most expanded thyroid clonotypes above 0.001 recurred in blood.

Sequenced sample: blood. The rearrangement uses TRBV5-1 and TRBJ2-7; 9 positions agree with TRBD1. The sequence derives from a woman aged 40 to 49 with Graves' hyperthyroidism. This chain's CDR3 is CASSLDRGPYEQYF. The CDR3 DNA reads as TGCGCCAGCAGCTTGGACAGGGGGCCCTACGAGCAGTACTTC.